This T cell receptor beta chain originates from a study of PD-1 blockade in classical Hodgkin lymphoma. Generated by immunoSEQ multiplex PCR, the TCRdb table keeps only in-frame clones and is missing some. The sample carries some 9,500 clones, around 80% recorded once. With V trimmed by 1 base and J by 2 bases, 5 bases remained unmatched. The CDR3 is made up of 16 amino acids. In germline, CDR1 is LNHNV, CDR2 YYDKDF (reference sequence). Broader study findings: The study reported lower baseline TCR diversity in newly diagnosed patients than in healthy donors.

With regard to this clone: Antigen unknown.

This sample's time point: cycle 4 day 1 (C4D1), after 6 weeks of nivolumab. Each patient's relapse followed autologous stem cell transplantation, and brentuximab vedotin exposure varied. Investigators isolated CD4+ T cells from thawed PBMCs through magnetic negative selection. The sample here was CD4+ T cells from blood, taken before the fourth cycle of nivolumab. The sequence derives from a human donor with classical Hodgkin lymphoma. V gene TRBV15 combines with J gene TRBJ2-5; 9 nucleotides align to TRBD2. The CDR3 loop is CATSRVRAGGQETQYF. The CDR3 coding sequence is TGTGCCACCAGCAGAGTGCGGGCGGGGGGGCAAGAGACCCAGTACTTC.